This TCR beta chain is drawn from a study of T cells in Graves' hyperthyroidism and ophthalmopathy. Overall study findings and caveats: Appearing also in blood were most of the thyroid clonotypes expanded above 0.001. Model predictions of ophthalmopathy came a median around 6.5 months before onset.

Concerning this clonotype: Its antigen is currently unknown.

Pregnant or lactating patients were excluded, as were those with uncontrolled infection or other autoimmune disease. The PBMCs were sourced from fresh peripheral blood (about 9.6 ml). V dropped 3 bases and J dropped 7; count of bases not matched to a gene: 7. From germline, CDR1 is SGHVS and CDR2 FQNEAQ. This CDR3 region has 14 residues. From RNA transcripts, TCR beta CDR3 regions were amplified. During a first-round RT-PCR of the TCR CDR3, the HTBI primer set was used. TCRdb fed the multiplex PCR reads into MiXCR, producing one record per CDR3 protein. The sample includes around 620,000 distinct CDR3 sequences, approximately 14% of them seen just once.

The sequence came from a woman under 30 with Graves' ophthalmopathy. Sequenced material: blood. V usage is TRBV7-8 and J usage is TRBJ1-1; 8 bases are shared with TRBD1. In nucleotides, the CDR3 is TGTGCCAGCAGCTTCGGACAGGGAAAAATTGAAGCTTTCTTT. The encoded protein is CASSFGQGKIEAFF.